This TCR beta chain appears in the sequencing data of a study of blood T cells in healthy people across ages. The CDR3 is 13 amino acids. Germline-derived CDR1 and CDR2 are SGHAT and FQNNGV. V lost 6 bases to trimming and J lost 4 bases; unmatched junction nucleotides: 3. This clonotype was seen once. Sample-barcoded 5' priming and a J-beta primer mix drove a second PCR of about 6 to 12 cycles. Each sample yielded at least 2.5 million CDR3-containing paired-end reads. TCRdb reprocessed the 5' RACE reads with MiXCR, giving one entry per CDR3 protein. The table has about 800,000 distinct CDR3 sequences, 35% to 60% seen once.

This clonotype was obtained from a man older than 75 in good health. The chain is built from TRBV11-2 and TRBJ2-5, with TRBD1 matching over 9 bases. The material sequenced was blood. The CDR3 loop is CASSTDRGETQYF. CDR3 DNA: TGTGCCAGCAGTACGGACAGGGGAGAGACCCAGTACTTC. The full variable domain, rest sourced from reference TRBV11-2 and TRBJ2-5, is EAGVAQSPRYKIIEKRQSVAFWCNPISGHATLYWYQQILGQGPKLLIQFQNNGVVDDSQLPKDRFSAERLKGVDSTLKIQPAKLEDSAVYLCASSTDRGETQYFGPGTRLLVL.